This paragraph reports one T cell receptor beta chain. Assay used: immunoSEQ multiplex PCR; TCRdb lists only in-frame clones, some missing. This table holds 30,000 to 35,000 clones, 91% found once. Germline V gene sequence: CDR1 GTSNPN, CDR2 SVGIG (reference sequence). This CDR3 contains 15 residues. Trimming stripped 4 bases from V and 8 bases from J, with 18 bases between. The data are from a study of blood T cell repertoires in COVID-19. The genes are TRBV30 and TRBJ1-6; perhaps TRBD1 as D (6 bases). This TCR derives from a human donor with active COVID-19. The donor label of this sample is uncertain. Sequences were obtained from peripheral blood. The CDR3 bases are TGTGCCTGGACCCTCAATGGGGGGGCACATTCACCCCTCCACTTT. It specifies CAWTLNGGAHSPLHF.